Below are 21 T cell receptor beta chains sequenced from a single sample in a study of beta chain features in type 1 diabetes. Study results and limitations: Moderate yet significant TCRB CDR3 shortening was seen in Type 1 diabetes patients in all four CD4+ subsets.

The entirety of the isolated RNA underwent reverse transcription, so expressed TCRB transcripts were sequenced. Clones were read by immunoSEQ multiplex PCR, and TCRdb kept only the in-frame ones, dropping some. The table includes 550,000 to 850,000 clones, around an eighth detected once. Antigens of these TCRs are unknown. What was sequenced was naive CD4+ T cells from blood. Every receptor here comes from a man between 18 and 29 years old with type 1 diabetes.

The chain employs TRBV25-1 and TRBJ1-6; TRBD1 might be the D (5 bases). Per germline, CDR1 MGHDK and CDR2 SYGVNS. The CDR3 spans 15 residues. Trimming pared 1 base from V and 7 bases from J, leaving 11 bases between. CDR3 coding DNA: TGTGCCAGCAGTGAATCTCTGGGGCAGAATTCACCCCTCCACTTT. It is translated as CASSESLGQNSPLHF.

This clone was detected only a few times. The CDR3 loop reads CASSLTGLNTEAFF. Here the CDR3 DNA reads TGTGCCAGCAGCTTGACAGGATTAAACACTGAAGCTTTCTTT. The chain carries TRBV25-1 and TRBJ1-1, with a tentative D call TRBD1 (6 bases). CDR1 and CDR2 from the germline V gene are MGHDK and SYGVNS. CDR3 length: 14 amino acids. V gave up 6 bases and J gave up 2 bases, with 13 bases separating them.

This chain uses TRBV6-5 with TRBJ2-6; TRBD1 or TRBD2 may be the D gene (5 bases each). CDR1 is MNHEY and CDR2 is SVGAGI in the germline V gene. Trimming took 6 bases from V and 2 from J, leaving 11 bases between them. The CDR3 runs to 15 residues. The CDR3 reads CASSSLGAGANVLTF. CDR3 bases: TGTGCCAGCAGCTCCCTGGGGGCTGGGGCCAACGTCCTGACTTTC.

This clone turned up a few times. The gene calls are TRBV6-5 and TRBJ1-1; D is perhaps TRBD1 (6 bases). This CDR3 is built from 13 residues. Looked up from germline, CDR1 is MNHEY and CDR2 is SVGAGI. With 11 bases removed from V and 2 bases from J, the gap between germline ends came to 15 bases. The CDR3 region is CAALDSANTEAFF. The CDR3 DNA is TGTGCCGCCCTGGACAGTGCTAACACTGAAGCTTTCTTT.

V usage is TRBV19 and J usage is TRBJ2-4; TRBD1 matches 8 bases. CDR1 and CDR2 from the germline V gene are LNHDA and SQIVND (reference sequence). Trimming cost V 7 bases and J 15 bases; bases outside gene matches: 8. This CDR3 comprises 11 residues. The CDR3 loop reads CASTNRQGSYF. Here the CDR3 DNA reads TGTGCCAGTACGAACCGACAGGGGTCGTACTTC.

The chain combines TRBV30 with TRBJ2-3; 8 nucleotides agree with TRBD1. Germline V gene sequence: CDR1 GTSNPN, CDR2 SVGIG (reference sequence). The CDR3 is made up of 13 amino acids. The J segment lost 5 bases and the V segment lost 5 bases, leaving 6 bases of the junction unmatched. The CDR3 DNA sequence: TGTGCCTGGGGACAGGGTATCGGAGATACGCAGTATTTT. Protein sequence: CAWGQGIGDTQYF. Together with reference TRBV30 and TRBJ2-3, the CDR3 gives the full variable domain: SQTIHQWPATLVQPVGSPLSLECTVEGTSNPNLYWYRQAAGRGLQLLFYSVGIGQISSEVPQNLSASRPQDRQFILSSKKLLLSDSGFYLCAWGQGIGDTQYFGPGTRLTVL.

This clone was observed a handful of times. The chain is built from TRBV30 and TRBJ2-6, with D unclear. The CDR3 has 14 residues. Germline CDR1 is GTSNPN and CDR2 is SVGIG (reference sequence). Trimming left V 5 bases short and J 0 bases short, with 8 bases between. This CDR3 is CAWEQISGANVLTF. CDR3 in DNA: TGTGCCTGGGAACAGATCTCTGGGGCCAACGTCCTGACTTTC.

This clone was detected only a few times. The V call is TRBV5-1, the J call TRBJ2-1; 7 bases map to TRBD1. The junction had 14 bases not matched to a gene; V was cut back by 4 bases and J by 7 bases. CDR1 SGHRS and CDR2 YFSETQ come from the germline V gene. CDR3 length equals 16 residues. DNA for the CDR3: TGCGCCAGCAGCCAAATGACAGGGCAGGGGGTGAATGAGCAGTTCTTC. Translating it yields CASSQMTGQGVNEQFF.

The rearrangement uses TRBV18 and TRBJ1-1; a weak D match, TRBD1 (6 bases). Per the germline V gene, CDR1 is KGHSH and CDR2 is LQKENI. This CDR3 is 16 amino acids long. Trimming removed 0 bases at V and 3 bases at J, with 14 bases between. This CDR3 is CASSPPSTGGDTEAFF. DNA of the CDR3: TGTGCCAGCTCACCACCGTCGACAGGAGGTGACACTGAAGCTTTCTTT.

V gene TRBV5-6 combines with J gene TRBJ2-5; a weak D match, TRBD2 (5 bases). The CDR3 totals 17 residues. The V gene lost 4 bases and the J gene lost 4 bases, with 23 bases spanning the gap. Germline V gene sequence: CDR1 SGHDT, CDR2 YYEEEE. The CDR3 reads CASSKPPFPGKRETQYF. The CDR3 region has the DNA TGTGCCAGCAGCAAACCCCCCTTCCCGGGAAAGAGAGAGACCCAGTACTTC.

The table lists this clone with a few counts. J is TRBJ2-2 and V is TRBV7-2, with D unresolved. V was pared by 5 bases and J by 0 bases, with 13 bases between. CDR3 size: 16 residues. Per the germline V gene, CDR1 is SGHTA and CDR2 is FQGNSA. CDR3 nucleotides: TGTGCCAGCAGCGCTTATCTGTTCGCGAACACCGGGGAGCTGTTTTTT. This gives the protein CASSAYLFANTGELFF.

This clone was seen a few times. The rearrangement uses TRBV7-2 and TRBJ2-1, with 7 bases matching TRBD2. CDR3 length: 14 amino acids. V shed 8 bases and J 0 bases; nucleotides not matched to a gene: 4. CDR1 is SGHTA, CDR2 FQGNSA, per germline. The CDR3 DNA is TGTGCCAGCTCTGGGGGGGGCTCCTACAATGAGCAGTTCTTC. It specifies CASSGGGSYNEQFF.

This clone occurred a few times. The V gene is TRBV7-2, the J gene TRBJ2-3, with a weak D call TRBD2 (6 bases). This CDR3 spans 13 amino acids. Germline assignment: CDR1 SGHTA and CDR2 FQGNSA. The V and J ends lost 4 bases and 4 bases respectively, with 9 bases between them. The chain's CDR3 is CASSSRRADTQYF. For the CDR3, the DNA is TGTGCCAGCAGCTCAAGGAGGGCAGATACGCAGTATTTT.

This sequence joins TRBV18 and TRBJ2-3, with D possibly matching TRBD2 (6 bases). The CDR3 runs 15 residues. V shed 3 bases and J shed 2 bases, with 12 bases lying between them. The germline V gene has CDR1 KGHSH and CDR2 LQKENI. The CDR3, as DNA: TGTGCCAGCTCACCTTCGCCGGGGGACACAGATACGCAGTATTTT. Encoded protein: CASSPSPGDTDTQYF.

The V gene is TRBV2, the J gene TRBJ2-7; D not resolved. This CDR3 contains 13 residues. Trimming took off 0 bases at V and 7 bases at J, with 10 bases between the two ends. Germline-derived CDR1 and CDR2 are SNHLY and FYNNEI. This chain's CDR3 is CASSEAAKGEQYF. CDR3 coding DNA: TGTGCCAGCAGTGAAGCGGCCAAGGGAGAGCAGTACTTC.

In its sample, this clone was seen a few times. The chain joins TRBV30 to TRBJ1-2, with 10 bases matching TRBD1. Germline V gene data show CDR1 as GTSNPN and CDR2 as SVGIG (reference sequence). The junction had 8 bases not matched to a gene; V was cut back by 5 bases and J by 8 bases. This CDR3 contains 13 residues. The CDR3 DNA reads TGTGCCTGGGTCCCCGGGACAGGGGAAGGCTACACCTTC. Protein product: CAWVPGTGEGYTF.

The chain recombines TRBV28 with TRBJ2-3; the D is unclear. Germline loops: CDR1 MDHEN, CDR2 SYDVKM. The V gene lost 6 bases and the J gene lost 13 bases, with 20 bases spanning the gap. The CDR3 has 13 residues. The CDR3 DNA reads as TGTGCCAGCAGCCCCACTCCCTCGGGTGTGGAGTATTTT. This translates into CASSPTPSGVEYF.

This clone was counted only a few times. V gene TRBV30 combines with J gene TRBJ1-1; D remains unclear. Germline values: CDR1 GTSNPN, CDR2 SVGIG (reference sequence). Deletions cut 2 bases from V and 1 base from J, with 11 bases between. The CDR3 spans 14 residues. The CDR3 DNA follows: TGTGCCTGGAGTCACAACAGTAAGAACACTGAAGCTTTCTTT. This gives the protein CAWSHNSKNTEAFF.

CDR3 DNA sequence: TGCGCCAGCAGCCAAGATGACCCAAGGAGCTCTGGAAACACCATATATTTT. Amino acid sequence: CASSQDDPRSSGNTIYF. The V and J genes are TRBV4-1 and TRBJ1-3; no reliable D call. The CDR3 totals 17 residues. Trimming shortened V by 0 bases and J by 0 bases, and 12 bases separated the two germline ends. Germline V gene sequence: CDR1 MGHRA, CDR2 YSYEKL.

This clone turned up a few times. This chain links TRBV6-5 with TRBJ2-4, with D unclear. From germline, CDR1 is MNHEY and CDR2 SVGAGI. The CDR3 has 11 amino acids. The ends were cut back, 4 bases at V and 8 bases at J, with 6 bases in the middle. The CDR3 region has the DNA TGTGCCAGCAGTTCTCGCGACATTCAGTACTTC. Translated: CASSSRDIQYF.

This chain uses TRBV7-2 with TRBJ1-6; no firm D call. This CDR3 comprises 14 residues. In germline, CDR1 is SGHTA, CDR2 FQGNSA. V was pared by 2 bases and J by 4 bases, with 6 bases between. This CDR3 reads CASSLTGYNSPLHF. The CDR3 coding sequence is TGTGCCAGCAGCTTAACGGGATATAATTCACCCCTCCACTTT.